The 23 T cell receptor beta chains below were found in one sample sequenced in a study of T cells in localized non-small cell lung cancer. Only in-frame clones appear in the TCRdb table, and some are missing; sequencing was by immunoSEQ multiplex PCR. The table records tens of thousands of clones, 88% of them present only once. The specimen comprised peripheral blood, sampled before any cancer treatment. Every receptor here comes from a woman aged 35-70 years with stage I squamous cell lung carcinoma.

The chain carries TRBV7-9 and TRBJ2-5; D is possibly TRBD2 (6 bases). CDR1 SEHNR and CDR2 FQNEAQ come from the germline V gene (reference sequence). This CDR3 is 15 amino acids long. The V end was cut by 5 bases, the J end by 1 base, with 14 bases between. The CDR3 reads CASSQFLGGQETQYF. CDR3 coding DNA: TGTGCCAGCAGCCAATTCTTGGGGGGCCAAGAGACCCAGTACTTC.

This chain links TRBV27 with TRBJ1-1, with D maybe TRBD1 (6 bases). This CDR3 has 14 amino acids. CDR1 is MNHEY and CDR2 is SMNVEV in the germline V gene (reference sequence). V gave up 0 bases and J gave up 5 bases, with 10 bases separating them. The CDR3 sequence is CASSLSQGRTEAFF. The CDR3 coding sequence is TGTGCCAGCAGTTTATCTCAGGGGCGGACTGAAGCTTTCTTT.

The chain employs TRBV5-5 and TRBJ2-3; possible D gene TRBD1, 6 bases. This CDR3 is built from 16 residues. Trimming removed 0 bases at V and 4 bases at J, with 15 bases between. CDR1 and CDR2 from the germline V gene are SGHKS and YYEKEE (reference sequence). This chain's CDR3 is CASSLGLQGQADTQYF. The DNA of the CDR3 is TGTGCCAGCAGCTTGGGACTTCAGGGGCAGGCAGATACGCAGTATTTT.

This clone turned up a few times. The chain links TRBV18 to TRBJ2-5; TRBD2 aligns across 8 bases. The germline V gene has CDR1 KGHSH and CDR2 LQKENI. The V segment lost 3 bases and the J segment 4 bases; nucleotides outside the gene matches: 4. This CDR3 contains 14 residues. The CDR3 reads CASSPLAGSETQYF. CDR3 in DNA: TGTGCCAGCTCACCCTTAGCGGGGTCAGAGACCCAGTACTTC.

The V gene is TRBV18, the J gene TRBJ1-2; TRBD1 might be the D (6 bases). CDR3 length: 14 amino acids. Germline V CDR1 and CDR2: KGHSH, LQKENI. Trimming cost V 3 bases and J 4 bases, with 12 bases left between them. The CDR3 region has the DNA TGTGCCAGCTCACCTGCAGGACAGAGCTATGGCTACACCTTC. Translation gives CASSPAGQSYGYTF.

The chain uses TRBV5-1 and TRBJ1-4, with a weak D call TRBD1 (6 bases). The CDR3 has 15 amino acids. Germline lookup yields CDR1 SGHRS and CDR2 YFSETQ. The V end lost 4 bases, the J end lost 6 bases, and 16 bases lay between the germline ends. CDR3 in amino acids: CASSPGRGGDEKLFF. CDR3 sequence (DNA): TGCGCCAGCAGCCCAGGACGGGGGGGCGATGAAAAACTGTTTTTT.

V and J are TRBV29-1 and TRBJ2-7; D possibly matches TRBD1 or TRBD2 (7 bases each). The CDR3 is made up of 11 amino acids. CDR1 and CDR2 from the germline V gene are SQVTM and ANQGSEA. V was shortened by 6 bases and J by 7 bases, with 13 bases between the two germline ends. CDR3 bases: TGCAGCGTCCAGGGGGGGTGGGAGCAGTACTTC. Its translation is CSVQGGWEQYF.

V gene TRBV5-1 combines with J gene TRBJ1-6; 11 nucleotides align to TRBD1. This CDR3 comprises 17 residues. V lost 4 bases and J lost 0; bases outside the gene matches: 3. Germline CDR1 SGHRS, CDR2 YFSETQ. CDR3 loop: CASSAGTGGSYNSPLHF. DNA of the CDR3: TGCGCCAGCAGCGCCGGGACAGGGGGCTCCTATAATTCACCCCTCCACTTT.

This CDR3 is CASRQPGNTIYF. In DNA, the CDR3 is TGTGCCAGCCGACAGCCTGGAAACACCATATATTTT. The chain links TRBV2 to TRBJ1-3; the D gene is possibly TRBD1 (5 bases). Germline CDR1 and CDR2: SNHLY and FYNNEI. The CDR3 runs 12 residues. The V end lost 8 bases, the J end lost 2 bases, and 7 bases lay between the germline ends.

The chain uses TRBV5-1 and TRBJ1-4; D might be TRBD1 (6 bases). The CDR3 runs 15 residues. Trimming cost V 0 bases and J 0 bases, with 6 bases left between them. Germline CDR1 SGHRS, CDR2 YFSETQ. The CDR3 region has the DNA TGCGCCAGCAGCTTGGGGACAGCAACTAATGAAAAACTGTTTTTT. This translates into CASSLGTATNEKLFF.

J is TRBJ1-6 and V is TRBV27, with D perhaps TRBD1 (6 bases). The CDR3 is 16 amino acids. V lost 5 bases and J 0 bases, leaving 11 bases between the germline ends. Germline CDR1 and CDR2: MNHEY and SMNVEV (reference sequence). The DNA for the CDR3 is TGTGCCAGCAGTCAAACAGGGAGCTCCTATAATTCACCCCTCCACTTT. Translating gives CASSQTGSSYNSPLHF.

This CDR3 reads CASSQDINRGNEQFF. CDR3 bases: TGCGCCAGCAGCCAAGATATCAACAGGGGTAATGAGCAGTTCTTC. The chain is built from TRBV4-1 and TRBJ2-1, with 7 positions matching TRBD1. CDR3 size: 15 residues. Germline loops: CDR1 MGHRA, CDR2 YSYEKL. The junction had 6 bases not matched to a gene; V was cut back by 0 bases and J by 7 bases.

CDR3 sequence reads: CASSLPHTEAFF. CDR3 nucleotide sequence: TGTGCCAGCAGCTTACCGCACACTGAAGCTTTCTTT. The chain carries TRBV7-9 and TRBJ1-1, with no clear D. CDR3 length equals 12 residues. Trimming left V 2 bases short and J 3 bases short, with 4 bases between. Germline V gene lookup returns CDR1 SEHNR and CDR2 FQNEAQ (reference sequence).

The CDR3 region has the DNA TGCGCCAGCAGCTCCGAGGGACGGAAGGGAACTGAAGCTTTCTTT. Protein sequence: CASSSEGRKGTEAFF. This chain connects TRBV5-1 to TRBJ1-1, with D possibly matching TRBD1 (5 bases). V lost 3 bases to trimming and J lost 5 bases, with 17 bases between them. Germline CDR1 reads SGHRS; CDR2 reads YFSETQ. The CDR3 contains 15 residues.

The V gene is TRBV2, the J gene TRBJ2-7; a weak D match, TRBD1 (5 bases). V was shortened by 7 bases and J by 0 bases, with 13 bases between the two germline ends. Germline CDR1 is SNHLY and CDR2 is FYNNEI. This CDR3 is built from 14 residues. The CDR3 is CASKGRATSYEQYF. CDR3 DNA: TGTGCCAGCAAGGGCAGGGCAACCTCCTACGAGCAGTACTTC. Looking up the rest from reference TRBV2 and TRBJ2-7 gives the full variable domain: EPEVTQTPSHQVTQMGQEVILRCVPISNHLYFYWYRQILGQKVEFLVSFYNNEISEKSEIFDDQFSVERPDGSNFTLKIRSTKLEDSAMYFCASKGRATSYEQYFGPGTRLTVT.

V usage is TRBV18 and J usage is TRBJ1-5, with D possibly TRBD1 on 5 matching bases. Looked up from germline, CDR1 is KGHSH and CDR2 is LQKENI. Trimming removed 5 bases at V and 2 bases at J, with 13 bases between. The CDR3 consists of 15 residues. DNA for the CDR3: TGTGCCAGCTCATCTTACGGAGGGGGCAATCAGCCCCAGCATTTT. Encoded protein: CASSSYGGGNQPQHF.

The genes are TRBV19 and TRBJ2-5; TRBD2 matches at 8 bases. Per the germline V gene, CDR1 is LNHDA and CDR2 is SQIVND (reference sequence). This CDR3 is 16 amino acids long. V lost 3 bases to trimming and J lost 4 bases; unmatched junction nucleotides: 10. CDR3 sequence: CASSINGGALGETQYF. Written as DNA, the CDR3 is TGTGCCAGTAGTATCAACGGGGGGGCCCTTGGAGAGACCCAGTACTTC.

This chain connects TRBV4-1 to TRBJ1-5, with 7 bases lining up with TRBD1. Germline assignment: CDR1 MGHRA and CDR2 YSYEKL. J lost 0 bases, V lost 4 bases, and 12 bases had no gene match. This CDR3 is 18 amino acids long. In nucleotides, the CDR3 is TGCGCCAGCAGCCCTGAAGGGGGCGGGGGATATAGCAATCAGCCCCAGCATTTT. It yields the protein CASSPEGGGGYSNQPQHF.

V gene TRBV7-9 combines with J gene TRBJ2-7, with D tentatively TRBD2 (5 bases). Germline CDR1 and CDR2: SEHNR and FQNEAQ (reference sequence). Trimming took off 4 bases at V and 1 base at J, with 11 bases between the two ends. This CDR3 spans 14 amino acids. The CDR3 protein is CASSSLASSYEQYF. The CDR3 DNA sequence: TGTGCCAGCAGCTCCCTAGCCAGTTCCTACGAGCAGTACTTC.

The J gene is TRBJ1-3, the V gene TRBV25-1; D ambiguous. Germline CDR1 is MGHDK and CDR2 is SYGVNS. Trimming stripped 1 base from V and 2 bases from J, with 6 bases between. CDR3 length: 14 residues. CDR3 DNA sequence: TGTGCCAGCAGTGAATCCGGGCCTGGAAACACCATATATTTT. Amino acid sequence: CASSESGPGNTIYF.

This chain links TRBV5-6 with TRBJ2-7, with a tentative D call TRBD1 (5 bases). The CDR3 spans 14 residues. V was shortened by 4 bases and J by 3 bases, with 14 bases between the two germline ends. Germline V lookup: CDR1 SGHDT, CDR2 YYEEEE. The CDR3 region has the DNA TGTGCCAGCAGCGCAACAGGAAGCCGCTACGAGCAGTACTTC. Translation gives CASSATGSRYEQYF.

The V gene is TRBV19, the J gene TRBJ1-1; 10 bases map to TRBD1. V lost 7 bases, J lost 5 bases, and 10 bases stayed unmatched. From germline, CDR1 is LNHDA and CDR2 SQIVND (reference sequence). The CDR3 has 15 amino acids. The CDR3 DNA reads TGTGCCAGTACTCGGGACAGGGGAATTGGGACTGAAGCTTTCTTT. Encoded protein: CASTRDRGIGTEAFF.

The count of this clone is one. The CDR3 sequence is CASSWGQGTNTEAFF. In nucleotides, the CDR3 is TGCGCCAGCAGCTGGGGACAAGGAACGAACACTGAAGCTTTCTTT. The V call is TRBV5-1, the J call TRBJ1-1, with D tentatively TRBD1 (6 bases). The CDR3 sequence is 15 residues long. In germline, CDR1 is SGHRS, CDR2 YFSETQ. The germline V and J ends were trimmed by 3 bases and 1 base, with 13 bases remaining between them.